What follows are 13 T cell receptor beta chains derived from one specimen sequenced in a study of T cells in Graves' hyperthyroidism and ophthalmopathy (dated by TCRdb to about 2019). Preparation of the library involved multiplex PCR. The instrument was an Illumina HiSeq 2000. TCR beta CDR3 regions were amplified from RNA transcripts. For the first round of RT-PCR on the TCR CDR3, the HTBI primer set was used together with the Qiagen OneStep RT-PCR kit. Clones were called with MiXCR by TCRdb after fastp trimmed the public reads at Q25, and only in-frame beta chains were retained. Every distinct CDR3 protein forms one entry, paired with its most common genes and DNA. This sample gives roughly 500,000 distinct CDR3 sequences in total; about half of them show up just once. Roughly 19% of the sample is held by the ten biggest clonotypes. Sequences were obtained from peripheral blood or thyroid tissue (not recorded which). These receptor sequences come from an adult woman with Graves' disease, either hyperthyroidism or ophthalmopathy (not recorded which).

This sequence joins TRBV11-2 and TRBJ2-5, with D perhaps matching TRBD1 (6 bases). Germline CDR1 reads SGHAT; CDR2 reads FQNNGV. The CDR3 has 14 residues. V gave up 6 bases and J gave up 1 base, with 12 bases separating them. DNA of the CDR3: TGTGCCAGCAGTCCAGGGGCGGTCCAAGAGACCCAGTACTTC. This gives the protein CASSPGAVQETQYF.

CDR3 sequence reads: CSLEIGGYGYTF. Written as DNA, the CDR3 is TGCAGCTTAGAGATCGGGGGCTATGGCTACACCTTC. The rearrangement uses TRBV29-1 and TRBJ1-2, with D maybe TRBD1 (5 bases). Trimming removed 8 bases from V and 4 bases from J, with 14 bases in between. This CDR3 has 12 amino acids. CDR1 is SQVTM and CDR2 is ANQGSEA in the germline V gene.

The chain employs TRBV9 and TRBJ1-1; perhaps TRBD1 as D (6 bases). V was cut by 0 bases and J by 6 bases, with 9 bases left in between. Germline CDR1 SGDLS, CDR2 YYNGEE. The CDR3 runs to 13 residues. CDR3 region: CASSVEQGSEAFF. The CDR3 DNA follows: TGTGCCAGCAGCGTAGAACAGGGATCTGAAGCTTTCTTT.

The chain employs TRBV28 and TRBJ1-6; 10 bases map to TRBD1. V shed 8 bases and J 4 bases; nucleotides not matched to a gene: 11. Germline-derived CDR1 and CDR2 are MDHEN and SYDVKM. The CDR3 loop spans 17 amino acids. The CDR3 DNA reads TGTGCCAGCGGGTCCGTTCGGGACAGGGGTTATAATTCACCCCTCCACTTT. This sequence encodes CASGSVRDRGYNSPLHF. Filled out from reference TRBV28 and TRBJ1-6, the complete variable domain reads DVKVTQSSRYLVKRTGEKVFLECVQDMDHENMFWYRQDPGLGLRLIYFSYDVKMKEKGDIPEGYSVSREKKERFSLILESASTNQTSMYLCASGSVRDRGYNSPLHFGNGTRLTVT.

This clonotype was recorded at least ten times. The chain recombines TRBV6-5 with TRBJ1-4; a possible D gene is TRBD1 (5 bases). CDR3 size: 16 residues. V lost 5 bases, J lost 0 bases, and 13 bases lay in between. Looked up from germline, CDR1 is MNHEY and CDR2 is SVGAGI. The chain's CDR3 is CASSPLRGATNEKLFF. Here the CDR3 DNA reads TGTGCCAGCAGTCCCTTAAGGGGTGCAACTAATGAAAAACTGTTTTTT.

This clonotype was counted a single time. This chain links TRBV6-5 with TRBJ2-5, with TRBD2 matching over 8 bases. Trimming took 6 bases from V and 5 from J; bases not matched to a gene: 5. CDR1 and CDR2 (germline): MNHEY, SVGAGI. The CDR3 runs to 13 residues. The CDR3 region has the DNA TGTGCCAGCAGGCCGGGGACTAGTGAGACCCAGTACTTC. Encoded protein: CASRPGTSETQYF.

The sample holds many counts of this clonotype. This chain joins TRBV12-3 or TRBV12-4 and TRBJ1-1; D unclear. The CDR3 totals 13 residues. Trimming left V 6 bases short and J 3 bases short, with 11 bases between. In nucleotides, the CDR3 is TGTGCCAGCAGCCGAGGCCAGGACACTGAAGCTTTCTTT. Its translation is CASSRGQDTEAFF.

J is TRBJ1-2 and V is TRBV2, with 8 nucleotides matching TRBD1. The CDR3 is 14 residues long. Per the germline V gene, CDR1 is SNHLY and CDR2 is FYNNEI. Trimming at V came to 11 bases and at J to 4 bases, leaving 12 bases not matched to a gene. The CDR3 DNA sequence: TGTGCCGGAACAGGACAGGGAATAAGCTATGGCTACACCTTC. Amino acid sequence: CAGTGQGISYGYTF.

In nucleotides, the CDR3 is TGTGCCAGCAGCTCCGAAGGGGGTGCTCAGTTCTTC. Amino acid sequence: CASSSEGGAQFF. This rearrangement joins TRBV7-9 to TRBJ2-1; TRBD1 might be the D (6 bases). Germline CDR1 and CDR2: SEHNR and FQNEAQ (reference sequence). V lost 4 bases and J 13 bases, leaving 14 bases between the germline ends. The CDR3 is 12 amino acids.

This rearrangement joins TRBV19 to TRBJ1-1; no firm D call. Germline CDR1 and CDR2: LNHDA and SQIVND (reference sequence). The CDR3 totals 12 residues. The V end lost 9 bases, the J end lost 8 bases, and 16 bases lay between the germline ends. CDR3 residues: CASSSPVGEAFF. The CDR3 coding sequence is TGTGCCAGCAGCTCCCCCGTAGGGGAAGCTTTCTTT.

The chain has TRBV20-1 and TRBJ2-5; D is possibly TRBD1 (6 bases). Trimming cost V 3 bases and J 0 bases, with 8 bases left between them. Germline lookup yields CDR1 DFQATT and CDR2 SNEGSKA (reference sequence). This CDR3 is built from 13 residues. The CDR3 coding sequence is TGCAGTGCTAGTTCAGGGGACCAAGAGACCCAGTACTTC. As protein: CSASSGDQETQYF.

The gene calls are TRBV20-1 and TRBJ2-7; 8 bases are shared with TRBD2. There are 18 residues in the CDR3. Per the germline V gene, CDR1 is DFQATT and CDR2 is SNEGSKA (reference sequence). The V segment lost 4 bases and the J segment 3 bases; nucleotides outside the gene matches: 20. CDR3: CSATPRVAGNHGDYEQYF. The CDR3 bases are TGCAGTGCTACCCCTAGGGTAGCGGGGAATCACGGCGACTACGAGCAGTACTTC.

On this clonotype itself: Lacking the conserved final phenylalanine or tryptophan, this CDR3 likely reflects a read error. It is unclear where the CDR3 begins or ends on the DNA, so no DNA is shown, and the CDR3 is as TCRdb lists it. The CDR3 sequence is CASKRDGGYY. V usage is TRBV2 and J usage is TRBJ1-4. Germline CDR1 and CDR2: SNHLY and FYNNEI. The CDR3 numbers 10 amino acids, ends counted.